The source of this T cell receptor beta chain is a study of T-cell reconstitution after alpha-beta-depleted transplantation in children listed by TCRdb under 2016. A note on the overall study: Using TCR repertoire profiling, the study quantitatively followed how T-cell immune reconstitution unfolded in children after TCRalphabeta/CD19-depleted allogeneic hematopoietic cell transplantation. Beyond this particular receptor, the publication reports: In some patients, the high TCRbeta diversity seen at day 60 was put down to recipient T cells and intrathymic progenitors that had survived conditioning. The apparently early alphabetaT-cell count recovery about two months after transplant was reportedly dependent on only several hundred rapidly expanded clones derived from non-depleted graft cells. Hyperexpanded clone frequencies declined over subsequent months; after one year, T-cell counts and TCRbeta diversity were mostly attributed to newly produced T cells.

Note on this clonotype: Its antigen specificity is not known. Per-nucleotide qualities are absent, and no much larger clonotype sits a single base away.

Receptor libraries were prepared by PCR. The instrument given in TCRdb is Illumina HiSeq 2500. TCR library preparation used molecular barcoding, with unique molecular identifiers applied to normalize quantification of the TCRbeta repertoire. TCRdb reanalyzed the raw reads on its own, using fastp at Q25 for trimming and MiXCR for clone calling, and kept in-frame beta chains. Rows with a matching CDR3 protein are joined into one entry that keeps the most common DNA and genes. This sample comprises about 110,000 distinct CDR3 sequences, around 23% of them detected only once. Under 12% of the sample goes to the ten largest clones. The V and J ends are trimmed by 1 base and 3 bases, leaving 3 bases between them. The germline V gene (reference sequence) provides CDR1 DFQATT and CDR2 SNEGSKA. From the cysteine through the phenylalanine, the CDR3 covers 11 amino acids. Just CDR3 DNA is preserved here, 33 bases in frame from base 1.

The treatment or condition label, read with the paper, signifies: allogeneic hematopoietic cell transplantation with graft depleted of TCRalphabeta T cells and CD19 B cells. The transplant recipients were children given TCRalphabeta/CD19-depleted allogeneic hematopoietic cell grafts. The rearrangement combines TRBV20-1 with TRBJ1-1, with the D gene not confidently named. The sample consisted of PBMCs, mostly from graft donor cells, taken 180 days after TCRalphabeta/CD19-depleted stem cell transplant. The receptor comes from a male patient aged 2 to 9 who had a stem cell transplant for chronic granulomatous disease, so the T cells may come from the graft donor. CDR3 reads: CSARADTEAFF. The sequenced DNA: TGCAGTGCTAGAGCTGACACTGAAGCTTTCTTT.